Listed here are 21 T cell receptor beta chains from one sample, sequenced in a study of T cell repertoires in cytomegalovirus infection. One entry per CDR3 protein results from TCRdb running MiXCR on the reads. Among about 310,000 distinct CDR3 sequences listed, roughly 16% were seen once. The specimen sequenced was PBMCs. The receptors stem from a human donor in good health (CMV status not recorded). Some clones in this sample may be carry-over from other donors' samples.

This clonotype was detected many times. The V gene is TRBV7-9, the J gene TRBJ2-1; D perhaps matches TRBD1 (6 bases). The germline V gene encodes CDR1 SEHNR and CDR2 FQNEAQ (reference sequence). V dropped 5 bases and J dropped 4 bases, with 15 bases sitting between them. This CDR3 has 15 amino acids. Here the CDR3 reads CASSRSGTQYNEQFF. In nucleotides, the CDR3 is TGTGCCAGCAGCCGCTCCGGGACACAATACAATGAGCAGTTCTTC.

This clonotype was detected only a few times. The rearrangement joins TRBV2 to TRBJ2-1; D unclear. The V gene's germline CDR1 is SNHLY and CDR2 FYNNEI. V was trimmed by 9 bases and J by 0 bases, leaving 12 bases between them. CDR3 size: 14 residues. The CDR3 loop reads CARTVPSSYNEQFF. As DNA, the CDR3 is TGTGCCAGGACGGTCCCGAGCTCCTACAATGAGCAGTTCTTC. The full variable domain, in which reference TRBV2 and TRBJ2-1 provide the parts outside the CDR3, is EPEVTQTPSHQVTQMGQEVILRCVPISNHLYFYWYRQILGQKVEFLVSFYNNEISEKSEIFDDQFSVERPDGSNFTLKIRSTKLEDSAMYFCARTVPSSYNEQFFGPGTRLTVL.

This clonotype was recorded at least ten times. This chain's CDR3 is CASSNQGFPYNSPLHF. CDR3 bases: TGTGCCAGCAGTAATCAGGGGTTTCCGTATAATTCACCCCTCCACTTT. This sequence joins TRBV12-3 or TRBV12-4 and TRBJ1-6, with a tentative D call TRBD1 (6 bases). V shed 5 bases and J shed 4 bases, with 15 bases lying between them. This CDR3 spans 16 amino acids.

This chain uses TRBV28 with TRBJ1-2, with 7 bases aligning to TRBD1. This CDR3 has 14 residues. The germline CDR1 and CDR2 sequences are MDHEN and SYDVKM. The ends lost 4 bases at V and 8 bases at J; junction bases unmatched: 10. CDR3 sequence: CASSSPDRFGGYTF. DNA of the CDR3: TGTGCCAGCAGTTCTCCGGACAGGTTCGGCGGCTACACCTTC.

V gene TRBV3-1 combines with J gene TRBJ2-2, with 8 bases that match TRBD1. CDR3 length: 20 residues. With 4 bases clipped from V and 1 base from J, the junction kept 17 bases outside the gene matches. Germline CDR1 LGHDT, CDR2 YNNKEL (reference sequence). The CDR3 DNA follows: TGTGCCAGCAGCCTTGAAGAGGGACAGGTTCGCCGTAAGAACACCGGGGAGCTGTTTTTT. It specifies CASSLEEGQVRRKNTGELFF.

The sample holds a few counts of this clonotype. V is TRBV5-1 and J is TRBJ1-1; D perhaps matches TRBD1 (6 bases). CDR1 and CDR2 from the germline V gene are SGHRS and YFSETQ. Trimming took 0 bases from V and 4 from J, leaving 13 bases between them. This CDR3 region has 15 residues. CDR3 bases: TGCGCCAGCAGCTTGGAGTTGGGGGCTCCCACTGAAGCTTTCTTT. Amino acids: CASSLELGAPTEAFF.

The V and J genes are TRBV28 and TRBJ1-1; 8 positions agree with TRBD1. The CDR3 has 14 residues. Looked up from germline, CDR1 is MDHEN and CDR2 is SYDVKM. V trimming: 6 bases; J trimming: 5 bases; junction bases outside the gene matches: 8. The chain's CDR3 is CASRSAGGATEAFF. CDR3 DNA sequence: TGTGCCAGCAGGTCGGCAGGGGGCGCGACTGAAGCTTTCTTT.

The gene calls are TRBV7-2 and TRBJ2-2, with 11 bases lining up with TRBD2. This CDR3 comprises 17 residues. Germline CDR1 and CDR2: SGHTA and FQGNSA. Trimming removed 2 bases from V and 4 bases from J; junction bases left unmatched: 6. CDR3 nucleotides: TGTGCCAGCAGCTTATCTGCTAGCGGGGGGCGCACCGGGGAGCTGTTTTTT. Translating gives CASSLSASGGRTGELFF. Drawing the rest from reference TRBV7-2 and TRBJ2-2, the complete variable domain is GAGVSQSPSNKVTEKGKDVELRCDPISGHTALYWYRQSLGQGLEFLIYFQGNSAPDKSGLPSDRFSAERTGGSVSTLTIQRTQQEDSAVYLCASSLSASGGRTGELFFGEGSRLTVL.

V gene TRBV20-1 combines with J gene TRBJ2-1; the match to TRBD2 covers 8 bases. The CDR3 has 14 residues. Germline V gene data show CDR1 as DFQATT and CDR2 as SNEGSKA (reference sequence). With 5 bases clipped from V and 5 bases from J, the junction kept 8 bases outside the gene matches. CDR3 amino acids: CSAAVAGRNNEQFF. The CDR3 coding sequence is TGCAGTGCTGCGGTAGCGGGGCGTAACAATGAGCAGTTCTTC.

Ten or more counts support this clonotype. The V and J genes are TRBV7-2 and TRBJ1-3; D is perhaps TRBD1 (5 bases). Germline lookup yields CDR1 SGHTA and CDR2 FQGNSA. V dropped 2 bases and J dropped 0 bases, with 11 bases sitting between them. The CDR3 is 16 residues long. The CDR3 loop reads CASSLSFGGSGNTIYF. The CDR3 DNA follows: TGTGCCAGCAGCTTAAGCTTTGGGGGCTCTGGAAACACCATATATTTT.

The chain combines TRBV27 with TRBJ2-1; TRBD2 matches 12 bases. V lost 4 bases and J lost 7; bases outside the gene matches: 8. CDR3 length equals 16 residues. Germline loops: CDR1 MNHEY, CDR2 SMNVEV (reference sequence). The CDR3 DNA reads as TGTGCCAGCAGTTCCCTCACTAGCGGGGGGCGGAATGAGCAGTTCTTC. The encoded protein is CASSSLTSGGRNEQFF.

This clonotype was recorded at least ten times. The V and J genes are TRBV7-2 and TRBJ1-1, with D possibly being TRBD1 (5 bases). Trimming took off 1 base at V and 3 bases at J, with 12 bases between the two ends. The CDR3 has 15 amino acids. Germline-derived CDR1 and CDR2 are SGHTA and FQGNSA. The DNA for the CDR3 is TGTGCCAGCAGCTTAGTTACCGGGGGGTACACTGAAGCTTTCTTT. It encodes CASSLVTGGYTEAFF.

This clonotype was recorded at least ten times. The V and J genes are TRBV2 and TRBJ1-4; TRBD1 might be the D (6 bases). The CDR3 contains 16 residues. The germline CDR1 and CDR2 sequences are SNHLY and FYNNEI. Trimming took 4 bases from V and 0 from J, leaving 12 bases between them. The CDR3 sequence: CASSGLGGATNEKLFF. The CDR3 bases are TGTGCCAGCAGTGGACTGGGGGGCGCAACTAATGAAAAACTGTTTTTT.

This clonotype was picked up many times. The rearrangement links TRBV20-1 to TRBJ1-2; TRBD1 matches 7 bases. V trimming: 1 base; J trimming: 2 bases; junction bases outside the gene matches: 4. Germline lookup yields CDR1 DFQATT and CDR2 SNEGSKA (reference sequence). The CDR3 has 14 amino acids. As DNA, the CDR3 is TGCAGTGCTAGAGGACAGGGAGGCAACTATGGCTACACCTTC. Translated: CSARGQGGNYGYTF.

This clonotype was picked up many times. V usage is TRBV12-3 or TRBV12-4 and J usage is TRBJ1-2, with D possibly matching TRBD1 (5 bases). Trimming took 8 bases from V and 0 from J, leaving 13 bases between them. This CDR3 region has 14 residues. The CDR3 DNA follows: TGTGCCAGCGCCCCGGGACGCGCTAACTATGGCTACACCTTC. Amino acid sequence: CASAPGRANYGYTF.

This clonotype was picked up a small number of times. The chain employs TRBV20-1 and TRBJ2-7; 7 bases map to TRBD2. This CDR3 contains 13 residues. Per germline, CDR1 DFQATT and CDR2 SNEGSKA (reference sequence). Trimming cost V 1 base and J 4 bases; bases outside gene matches: 4. Written as DNA, the CDR3 is TGCAGTGCTAGAGCGCTAGCGGCGTACGAGCAGTACTTC. It is translated as CSARALAAYEQYF.

This clonotype showed up just a few times. V usage is TRBV20-1 and J usage is TRBJ1-5, with TRBD1 as a possible D gene (5 bases). Germline V CDR1 and CDR2: DFQATT, SNEGSKA (reference sequence). The CDR3 totals 13 residues. The V end was cut by 2 bases, the J end by 3 bases, with 8 bases between. The CDR3 DNA reads TGCAGTGCTAGAATAGGGGTCAATCAGCCCCAGCATTTT. Translating gives CSARIGVNQPQHF.

This clonotype was observed once. This chain links TRBV5-4 with TRBJ2-5, with 15 bases aligning to TRBD2. CDR3 size: 17 residues. V lost 3 bases and J lost 0; bases outside the gene matches: 3. The germline V gene encodes CDR1 SGHNT and CDR2 YYREEE (reference sequence). Here the CDR3 reads CASSSGLAGGYQETQYF. Written as DNA, the CDR3 is TGTGCCAGCAGCTCTGGACTAGCGGGGGGGTACCAAGAGACCCAGTACTTC.

This clonotype was seen ten or more times. J is TRBJ1-5 and V is TRBV4-3; D possibly corresponds to TRBD1 (5 bases). The CDR3 covers 13 residues. Per germline, CDR1 LGHNA and CDR2 YSLEER. V dropped 0 bases and J dropped 6 bases, with 6 bases sitting between them. The DNA for the CDR3 is TGCGCCAGCAGCCAAGATAGGGGTCAGCCCCAGCATTTT. It encodes CASSQDRGQPQHF.

There are a few counts of this clonotype. V gene TRBV12-5 combines with J gene TRBJ1-1, with D tentatively TRBD1 (5 bases). From germline, CDR1 is LGHNT and CDR2 FRNRAP. Between the trimmed V and J ends, which lost 6 bases and 1 base, there was a span of 12 bases. The CDR3 extends over 14 amino acids. The CDR3 nucleotides read TGTGCTAGTGGCCAAGACAGAGCGAACACTGAAGCTTTCTTT. Residues: CASGQDRANTEAFF.

The CDR3: CASSLGTGGGYGYTF. CDR3 in DNA: TGTGCCAGCAGCCTCGGGACAGGGGGGGGCTATGGCTACACCTTC. V gene TRBV28 combines with J gene TRBJ1-2; 11 bases align to TRBD1. Per germline, CDR1 MDHEN and CDR2 SYDVKM. This CDR3 is 15 amino acids long. Trimming at V came to 6 bases and at J to 4 bases, leaving 7 bases not matched to a gene.